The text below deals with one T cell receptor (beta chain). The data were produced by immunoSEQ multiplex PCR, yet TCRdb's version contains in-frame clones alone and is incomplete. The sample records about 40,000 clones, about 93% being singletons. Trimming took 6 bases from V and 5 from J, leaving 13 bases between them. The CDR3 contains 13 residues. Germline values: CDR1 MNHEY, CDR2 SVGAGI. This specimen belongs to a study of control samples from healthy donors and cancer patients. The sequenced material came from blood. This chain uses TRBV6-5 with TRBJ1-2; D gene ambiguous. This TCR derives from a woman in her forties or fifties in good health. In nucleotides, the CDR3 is TGTGCCAGCAGCCCCGACGGGAGGTATGGCTACACCTTC. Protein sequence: CASSPDGRYGYTF.